The rows below give T cell receptor beta chains drawn from one sample of a study of OX40 agonist ivuxolimab in advanced cancers. Clones were sequenced by immunoSEQ multiplex PCR, and TCRdb holds only the in-frame ones, with some missing. Altogether 87,000 or so clones are present, about 85% being singletons, with the ten largest covering roughly 3.8%. The starting material was CD4+ or CD8+ T cells sorted from blood, obtained in a trial of the OX40 agonist ivuxolimab. Source of these receptors: an adult with an advanced solid tumor such as melanoma, head and neck, liver or kidney cancer. CDR3s include the opening cysteine and the closing phenylalanine or tryptophan. The order of the fields is V gene, J gene, D gene, clone size, CDR3 protein, CDR3 DNA. A D gene is named only where the DNA matches it firmly. Expanded clones get a size class; other rows say once, few or many, or leave the size out.

V: TRBV15; J: TRBJ2-1; D: TRBD2; size: -; CDR3: CATSRGLAGSYNEQFF; DNA: TGTGCCACCAGCAGGGGACTAGCGGGGTCATACAATGAGCAGTTCTTC
V: TRBV5-8; J: TRBJ2-7; D: -; size: -; CDR3: CASRGLNSYEQYF; DNA: TGTGCCAGCAGGGGCTTGAACTCCTACGAGCAGTACTTC
V: TRBV14; J: TRBJ2-1; D: -; size: -; CDR3: CASSPGALARLF; DNA: TGTGCCAGCAGCCCCGGGGCACTAGCCCGGCTCTTC
V: TRBV2; J: TRBJ2-7; D: -; size: -; CDR3: CASMGTRSSYEQYF; DNA: TGTGCCAGCATGGGGACAAGGAGCTCCTACGAGCAGTACTTC
V: TRBV11-2; J: TRBJ2-7; D: -; size: -; CDR3: CASSFSFRGRSYEQYF; DNA: TGTGCCAGCAGCTTTTCCTTCCGTGGTCGTTCGTACGAGCAGTACTTC
V: TRBV28; J: TRBJ2-7; D: -; size: -; CDR3: CASSLNRVAYEQYF; DNA: TGTGCCAGCAGTCTTAACAGGGTGGCCTACGAGCAGTACTTC
V: TRBV29-1; J: TRBJ2-3; D: TRBD1; size: -; CDR3: CSVVEGAYTDTQYF; DNA: TGCAGCGTTGTAGAGGGGGCCTACACAGATACGCAGTATTTT
V: TRBV25-1; J: TRBJ2-1; D: -; size: -; CDR3: CASSGPTDNEQFF; DNA: TGTGCCAGCAGTGGGCCGACAGATAATGAGCAGTTCTTC
V: TRBV6-6; J: TRBJ2-7; D: -; size: -; CDR3: CASSPPGLAYEQYF; DNA: TGTGCCAGCAGCCCACCTGGTTTGGCCTACGAGCAGTACTTC
V: TRBV2; J: TRBJ2-1; D: -; size: -; CDR3: CASRGPASDEQFF; DNA: TGTGCCAGCAGAGGACCAGCCAGCGATGAGCAGTTCTTC
V: TRBV7-2; J: TRBJ2-5; D: TRBD2; size: -; CDR3: CASSLGGLAGVSQYF; DNA: TGTGCCAGCAGCTTAGGCGGCCTAGCGGGAGTTTCCCAGTACTTC
V: TRBV7-8; J: TRBJ2-2; D: -; size: -; CDR3: CASSLELAGAGGELFF; DNA: TGTGCCAGCAGCTTAGAGCTGGCCGGCGCGGGGGGGGAGCTGTTTTTT
V: TRBV7-3; J: TRBJ1-1; D: -; size: once; CDR3: CASSLNPGANTEAFF; DNA: TGTGCCAGCAGCTTAAATCCGGGGGCAAACACTGAAGCTTTCTTT
V: TRBV2; J: TRBJ2-1; D: -; size: -; CDR3: CASSSGTDNIEQFF; DNA: TGTGCCAGCAGTTCAGGGACCGACAATATTGAGCAGTTCTTC
V: TRBV2; J: TRBJ2-7; D: -; size: -; CDR3: CASSPDRYEQYF; DNA: TGTGCCAGCAGTCCGGACCGGTACGAGCAGTACTTC
V: TRBV6-5; J: TRBJ1-6; D: -; size: -; CDR3: CASSWERRNSPLHF; DNA: TGTGCCAGCAGTTGGGAACGACGTAATTCACCCCTCCACTTT
V: TRBV6-5; J: TRBJ1-3; D: -; size: once; CDR3: CATGGGPGNTIYF; DNA: TGTGCCACCGGGGGGGGGCCTGGAAACACCATATATTTT